These 32 T cell receptor beta chains were sequenced from one sample in a study of TIL therapy for anti-PD-1-resistant metastatic lung cancer. The immunoSEQ assay was v3. Some clones are missing from TCRdb's copy, which holds only in-frame ones; the method was immunoSEQ multiplex PCR. Of about 36,000 clones detected, roughly 80% appear once; the ten largest clones hold roughly 5.7%. Time point described: pre-treatment sample, taken before nivolumab and TIL therapy. The sample consisted of blood, taken at baseline. These receptors were collected from a person between 25 and 79 years old with non-small cell lung cancer.

The chain couples TRBV27 to TRBJ1-5; D is ambiguous. The CDR3 loop spans 13 amino acids. The germline CDR1 and CDR2 sequences are MNHEY and SMNVEV (reference sequence). The ends were cut back, 2 bases at V and 5 bases at J, with 7 bases in the middle. CDR3 loop: CASSLNSYQPQHF. The DNA for the CDR3 is TGTGCCAGCAGTTTAAACAGCTATCAGCCCCAGCATTTT.

V gene TRBV11-2 combines with J gene TRBJ2-4; D remains ambiguous. V gave up 1 base and J gave up 7 bases, with 11 bases separating them. CDR1 is SGHAT and CDR2 is FQNNGV in the germline V gene. The CDR3 has 14 residues. The CDR3 DNA reads TGTGCCAGCAGCTTAGTACGTGGTTTTAACATTCAGTACTTC. Protein: CASSLVRGFNIQYF. The full variable domain, in which reference TRBV11-2 and TRBJ2-4 provide the parts outside the CDR3, is EAGVAQSPRYKIIEKRQSVAFWCNPISGHATLYWYQQILGQGPKLLIQFQNNGVVDDSQLPKDRFSAERLKGVDSTLKIQPAKLEDSAVYLCASSLVRGFNIQYFGAGTRLSVL.

This chain links TRBV5-1 with TRBJ2-7; possibly TRBD1 for D (6 bases). Trimming took off 5 bases at V and 2 bases at J, with 11 bases between the two ends. This CDR3 has 13 residues. Germline CDR1 and CDR2: SGHRS and YFSETQ. The CDR3 reads CASSRQAPYEQYF. In nucleotides, the CDR3 is TGCGCCAGCAGTAGACAGGCCCCCTACGAGCAGTACTTC.

This clone was detected once. The chain uses TRBV19 and TRBJ2-7; D gene uncertain. Per germline, CDR1 LNHDA and CDR2 SQIVND (reference sequence). This CDR3 is 13 amino acids long. Trimming pared 0 bases from V and 2 bases from J, leaving 5 bases between. The CDR3 reads CASSIDQAYEQYF. The CDR3 nucleotides read TGTGCCAGTAGTATAGACCAGGCCTACGAGCAGTACTTC.

The chain has TRBV6-1 and TRBJ1-3; D call uncertain. This CDR3 has 14 amino acids. Germline CDR1 reads MNHNS; CDR2 reads SASEGT. Trimming pared 7 bases from V and 0 bases from J, leaving 10 bases between. The CDR3 loop is CASNQVSSGNTIYF. CDR3 nucleotides: TGTGCCAGCAATCAGGTCTCCTCTGGAAACACCATATATTTT.

The chain combines TRBV5-1 with TRBJ1-1; D is ambiguous. V lost 0 bases and J 2 bases, leaving 17 bases between the germline ends. The CDR3 has 17 amino acids. Germline V gene sequence: CDR1 SGHRS, CDR2 YFSETQ. DNA for the CDR3: TGCGCCAGCAGCTTGGCCATGGTTGGGTCACTTAACACTGAAGCTTTCTTT. Translating gives CASSLAMVGSLNTEAFF.

This chain uses TRBV5-1 with TRBJ2-3; D is perhaps TRBD1 (6 bases). The germline gives CDR1 SGHRS, CDR2 YFSETQ. The CDR3 extends over 15 amino acids. Deletions cut 3 bases from V and 5 bases from J, with 16 bases between. Written as DNA, the CDR3 is TGCGCCAGCAGCTACCGGAACAGGGAAGGAGATACGCAGTATTTT. It codes for CASSYRNREGDTQYF.

V is TRBV4-2 and J is TRBJ2-7; D may be TRBD2 (5 bases). The CDR3 spans 18 residues. The V end was cut by 0 bases, the J end by 3 bases, with 21 bases between. Germline V gene data show CDR1 as LGHNA and CDR2 as YNFKEQ. CDR3 amino acids: CASSQEALATSSFYEQYF. The CDR3 coding sequence is TGTGCCAGCAGCCAAGAGGCGCTAGCTACATCTTCATTCTACGAGCAGTACTTC.

This chain uses TRBV9 with TRBJ2-7; possibly TRBD1 or TRBD2 for D (5 bases each). This CDR3 spans 12 amino acids. Germline CDR1 and CDR2: SGDLS and YYNGEE. V was pared by 1 base and J by 7 bases, with 9 bases between. CDR3 in amino acids: CASSVRGGEQYF. CDR3 coding DNA: TGTGCCAGCAGCGTAAGGGGCGGGGAGCAGTACTTC.

V gene TRBV9 combines with J gene TRBJ2-5, with 9 bases fitting TRBD1. With V trimmed by 4 bases and J by 0 bases, 4 bases remained unmatched. CDR3 length: 15 residues. In germline, CDR1 is SGDLS, CDR2 YYNGEE. CDR3 nucleotide sequence: TGTGCCAGCAGCACCGGGACAGGGTACCAAGAGACCCAGTACTTC. As protein: CASSTGTGYQETQYF.

This sequence joins TRBV4-2 and TRBJ2-2; D possibly corresponds to TRBD2 (6 bases). The CDR3 consists of 17 residues. The V gene's germline CDR1 is LGHNA and CDR2 YNFKEQ. Trimming took 4 bases from V and 4 from J, leaving 19 bases between them. CDR3 sequence (DNA): TGTGCCAGCAGCCCCCGGCCGGGGGACCCACGCACCGGGGAGCTGTTTTTT. Protein: CASSPRPGDPRTGELFF.

The V gene is TRBV9, the J gene TRBJ2-5, with 12 bases that match TRBD2. The CDR3 has 16 residues. The junction had 11 bases not matched to a gene; V was cut back by 6 bases and J by 5 bases. CDR1 is SGDLS and CDR2 is YYNGEE in the germline V gene. The chain's CDR3 is CASTASGGAGGETQYF. In DNA, the CDR3 is TGTGCCAGCACTGCTAGCGGGGGGGCCGGTGGGGAGACCCAGTACTTC.

This chain links TRBV15 with TRBJ2-4; weak D call: TRBD1 (6 bases). V gave up 0 bases and J gave up 4 bases, with 13 bases separating them. Germline CDR1 is LNHNV and CDR2 is YYDKDF (reference sequence). The CDR3 has 16 residues. CDR3 sequence (DNA): TGTGCCACCAGCAGAGATATTCCAGGGACAAAAAACATTCAGTACTTC. Translating it yields CATSRDIPGTKNIQYF.

The J gene is TRBJ2-1, the V gene TRBV28, with 7 bases matching TRBD1. The length of the CDR3 is 16 residues. CDR1 is MDHEN and CDR2 is SYDVKM in the germline V gene. With V trimmed by 4 bases and J by 9 bases, 15 bases remained unmatched. CDR3 loop: CASSWGQTLGDAEQFF. The CDR3 nucleotides are TGTGCCAGCAGTTGGGGACAGACACTAGGCGATGCTGAGCAGTTCTTC.

This chain joins TRBV11-3 and TRBJ2-2; the match to TRBD2 covers 7 bases. CDR3 length: 13 residues. CDR1 and CDR2 (germline): SGHNT, YENEEA. J gave up 6 bases and V 5 bases, and 3 bases lay outside the gene matches. This CDR3 reads CASSLGGAGELFF. The CDR3 region has the DNA TGTGCCAGCAGCCTGGGGGGGGCCGGGGAGCTGTTTTTT.

This chain uses TRBV5-1 with TRBJ1-1; 7 nucleotides align to TRBD1. V lost 4 bases, J lost 4 bases, and 7 bases stayed unmatched. The germline V gene encodes CDR1 SGHRS and CDR2 YFSETQ. There are 14 residues in the CDR3. The CDR3 loop is CASSVGQEGTEAFF. The CDR3 DNA sequence: TGCGCCAGCAGCGTAGGACAGGAGGGCACTGAAGCTTTCTTT.

The chain links TRBV28 to TRBJ2-7; unclear D gene. CDR1 is MDHEN, CDR2 SYDVKM, per germline. Trimming took off 4 bases at V and 4 bases at J, with 17 bases between the two ends. The CDR3 spans 15 residues. CDR3 DNA sequence: TGTGCCAGCAGTTACCGGGCCTCGTTGTGGTACGAGCAGTACTTC. Translation gives CASSYRASLWYEQYF.

The CDR3 DNA reads as TGTGCCAGCAGCTTATTAGGAGCAGGGGGCGCCGGCGGGGAGCTGTTTTTT. This codes for CASSLLGAGGAGGELFF. The rearrangement uses TRBV7-6 and TRBJ2-2, with 8 bases matching TRBD1. The germline CDR1 and CDR2 sequences are SGHVS and FNYEAQ. V trimming: 2 bases; J trimming: 7 bases; junction bases outside the gene matches: 12. This CDR3 is built from 17 residues. Full variable domain (rest looked up from reference TRBV7-6 and TRBJ2-2): GAGVSQSPRYKVTKRGQDVALRCDPISGHVSLYWYRQALGQGPEFLTYFNYEAQQDKSGLPNDRFSAERPEGSISTLTIQRTEQRDSAMYRCASSLLGAGGAGGELFFGEGSRLTVL.

This CDR3 is CASSFLALEQYF. CDR3 DNA sequence: TGTGCCAGCAGCTTCTTAGCTCTCGAGCAGTACTTC. J is TRBJ2-7 and V is TRBV7-9; unclear D gene. Trimming stripped 3 bases from V and 6 bases from J, with 9 bases between. The CDR3 sequence is 12 residues long. Germline CDR1 is SEHNR and CDR2 is FQNEAQ (reference sequence).

The DNA for the CDR3 is TGTGCCAGCAGCCCCTTTTCGGCAGATACGCAGTATTTT. Translating it yields CASSPFSADTQYF. V is TRBV7-8 and J is TRBJ2-3, with unresolved D. The length of the CDR3 is 13 residues. Trimming took off 5 bases at V and 4 bases at J, with 10 bases between the two ends. Germline lookup yields CDR1 SGHVS and CDR2 FQNEAQ.

This clone was detected a few times. The chain carries TRBV6-5 and TRBJ1-2; the match to TRBD1 covers 7 bases. CDR3 length equals 13 residues. Looked up from germline, CDR1 is MNHEY and CDR2 is SVGAGI. The trim removed 7 bases at V and 4 bases at J, leaving 6 bases unmatched. CDR3 in amino acids: CASTHRGAYGYTF. The CDR3 DNA is TGTGCCAGCACCCACAGGGGCGCCTATGGCTACACCTTC.

The V call is TRBV10-3, the J call TRBJ2-1; D remains ambiguous. The CDR3 sequence is 14 residues long. The germline gives CDR1 ENHRY, CDR2 SYGVKD. With 6 bases removed from V and 5 bases from J, the gap between germline ends came to 14 bases. The CDR3 DNA reads as TGTGCCATCAGCGACGGCTACCTTGACAATGAGCAGTTCTTC. Protein sequence: CAISDGYLDNEQFF.

The genes are TRBV6-1 and TRBJ1-3; no reliable D call. This CDR3 is 14 amino acids long. Germline V lookup: CDR1 MNHNS, CDR2 SASEGT. The V end was cut by 2 bases, the J end by 2 bases, with 7 bases between. CDR3 DNA sequence: TGTGCCAGCAGTGAATACGAGACTGGAAACACCATATATTTT. Amino acids: CASSEYETGNTIYF.

This chain uses TRBV11-1 with TRBJ2-2, with 8 bases lining up with TRBD2. Per germline, CDR1 SGHAT and CDR2 FQDESV (reference sequence). This CDR3 region has 15 residues. The J segment lost 6 bases and the V segment lost 1 base, leaving 4 bases of the junction unmatched. CDR3 region: CASSLGGGGSGELFF. For the CDR3, the DNA is TGTGCCAGCAGCTTAGGCGGCGGGGGGTCCGGGGAGCTGTTTTTT.

The J gene is TRBJ1-1, the V gene TRBV27; D is possibly TRBD1 (5 bases). The germline gives CDR1 MNHEY, CDR2 SMNVEV (reference sequence). The CDR3 spans 17 residues. Trimming removed 3 bases at V and 6 bases at J, with 23 bases between. CDR3 sequence: CASSFLLKGRGIAEAFF. The CDR3 nucleotides are TGTGCCAGCAGTTTCCTGCTTAAGGGAAGGGGTATCGCTGAAGCTTTCTTT.

The V call is TRBV30, the J call TRBJ1-2; maybe TRBD1 (5 bases). This CDR3 contains 14 residues. V lost 3 bases, J lost 8 bases, and 19 bases lay in between. Germline V lookup: CDR1 GTSNPN, CDR2 SVGIG (reference sequence). The CDR3 DNA reads as TGTGCCTGGAGCGCCGCAGGGCTCAAGGGGGGCTACACCTTC. The encoded protein is CAWSAAGLKGGYTF.

The chain recombines TRBV27 with TRBJ1-1, with D perhaps TRBD1 (5 bases). The ends were cut back, 6 bases at V and 5 bases at J, with 10 bases in the middle. CDR1 is MNHEY and CDR2 is SMNVEV in the germline V gene (reference sequence). The CDR3 runs to 12 residues. CDR3 sequence: CASRGWGTEAFF. The CDR3, as DNA: TGTGCCAGCAGAGGTTGGGGGACTGAAGCTTTCTTT.

This clone has just one count. The V and J genes are TRBV6-5 and TRBJ2-7; no firm D call. CDR3 length: 13 amino acids. Trimming took off 9 bases at V and 0 bases at J, with 12 bases between the two ends. Germline lookup yields CDR1 MNHEY and CDR2 SVGAGI. The CDR3 DNA follows: TGTGCCAGGTCCCCGCCTGCCTCCTACGAGCAGTACTTC. Amino acids: CARSPPASYEQYF.

The chain links TRBV9 to TRBJ2-7; 8 bases agree with TRBD2. Germline V gene lookup returns CDR1 SGDLS and CDR2 YYNGEE. Trimming at V came to 3 bases and at J to 2 bases, leaving 7 bases not matched to a gene. The CDR3 contains 15 residues. DNA of the CDR3: TGTGCCAGCAGCGCTTCTGCGGGAGGTCCCTACGAGCAGTACTTC. As protein: CASSASAGGPYEQYF.

The chain uses TRBV14 and TRBJ2-1; 10 nucleotides align to TRBD2. This CDR3 contains 15 residues. Looked up from germline, CDR1 is SGHDN and CDR2 is FVKESK. The junction had 7 bases not matched to a gene; V was cut back by 3 bases and J by 8 bases. The CDR3 sequence is CASSQLGLAKDEQFF. The CDR3 DNA is TGTGCCAGCAGCCAGCTGGGACTAGCGAAGGATGAGCAGTTCTTC.

This clone has a handful of counts. Written as DNA, the CDR3 is TGTGCCAGCAGCGGCTCCCAGTGGACTGAAGCTTTCTTT. This encodes CASSGSQWTEAFF. The gene calls are TRBV9 and TRBJ1-1; D is undetermined. Germline lookup yields CDR1 SGDLS and CDR2 YYNGEE. V was shortened by 3 bases and J by 5 bases, with 11 bases between the two germline ends. CDR3 length: 13 residues.

The chain combines TRBV4-3 with TRBJ2-7; D not resolved. There are 14 residues in the CDR3. Germline CDR1 LGHNA, CDR2 YSLEER. With 0 bases removed from V and 5 bases from J, the gap between germline ends came to 11 bases. The CDR3 DNA follows: TGCGCCAGCAGCCAAGATCTGGCCCTTAACGAGCAGTACTTC. As protein: CASSQDLALNEQYF.